This TCR beta chain came from a study of CD8+ T cells in alopecia areata. Study-wide context: Patients received oral tofacitinib, 5 to 10 mg twice daily, for moderate-to-severe alopecia areata.

The CDR3 totals 16 residues. Germline lookup yields CDR1 LGHNA and CDR2 YSLEER. The V gene end was trimmed by 0 bases and the J gene end by 2 bases; junction bases not matched to a gene: 4. This clone has a handful of counts. Investigators isolated RNA and reverse transcribed it into cDNA to act as the sequencing template. The method was immunoSEQ multiplex PCR; TCRdb's version includes in-frame clones alone and lacks a portion of them. The sample has 150,000 to 190,000 clones, 45% to 60% seen once; the top ten hold 15% to 20%. Researchers gathered lesional scalp punch biopsies and peripheral blood from patients with alopecia areata.

The chain carries TRBV4-3 and TRBJ2-3, with 8 bases identical to TRBD2. The sample here was CD8+ T cells sorted from blood, taken at week 0. The sequence came from a human donor with alopecia areata. Here the CDR3 DNA reads TGCGCCAGCAGCCAAGAAATAGCGGGGAACACAGATACGCAGTATTTT. This sequence encodes CASSQEIAGNTDTQYF.